The 16 T cell receptor beta chains below come from one sample, sequenced in a study of T cell responses to AZD1222 COVID-19 vaccine. Clones were read by immunoSEQ multiplex PCR, and TCRdb kept only the in-frame ones, dropping some. The sample has 110,000 to 150,000 clones, approximately 92% seen once; the top ten hold roughly 3.1%. Specimen: peripheral blood, collected on day 0 of AZD1222 vaccination. These receptors originate from an adult in good health.

This sequence joins TRBV19 and TRBJ2-7, with D possibly matching TRBD2 (7 bases). The CDR3 is 11 residues long. V was trimmed by 8 bases and J by 7 bases, leaving 12 bases between them. Germline loops: CDR1 LNHDA, CDR2 SQIVND (reference sequence). The CDR3 loop reads CASAQGLEQYF. The CDR3 nucleotides are TGTGCCAGTGCACAGGGACTAGAGCAGTACTTC.

J is TRBJ1-2 and V is TRBV7-9; tentative D call: TRBD1 (6 bases). V was pared by 6 bases and J by 4 bases, with 12 bases between. Germline CDR1 and CDR2: SEHNR and FQNEAQ (reference sequence). This CDR3 spans 13 amino acids. For the CDR3, the DNA is TGTGCCAGCAGTTTGGGACAAAGCTATGGCTACACCTTC. This translates into CASSLGQSYGYTF.

The V call is TRBV9, the J call TRBJ1-5, with D hard to call. This CDR3 region has 15 residues. Germline CDR1 SGDLS, CDR2 YYNGEE. With 3 bases removed from V and 7 bases from J, the gap between germline ends came to 17 bases. Here the CDR3 DNA reads TGTGCCAGCAGCGCCGGACTTTTAGAGTACCAGCCCCAGCATTTT. It is translated as CASSAGLLEYQPQHF. The whole variable domain, filled in from reference TRBV9 and TRBJ1-5, reads DSGVTQTPKHLITATGQRVTLRCSPRSGDLSVYWYQQSLDQGLQFLIQYYNGEERAKGNILERFSAQQFPDLHSELNLSSLELGDSALYFCASSAGLLEYQPQHFGDGTRLSIL.

This chain connects TRBV19 to TRBJ2-1, with 7 bases that match TRBD2. Losses at the gene ends were 3 bases for V and 4 bases for J; bases not matched to a gene: 12. This CDR3 spans 17 amino acids. Germline V gene lookup returns CDR1 LNHDA and CDR2 SQIVND (reference sequence). CDR3 region: CASSMEPRERVYNEQFF. CDR3 DNA: TGTGCCAGTAGTATGGAACCGCGGGAGAGGGTATACAATGAGCAGTTCTTC. The full variable domain, with the rest looked up from reference TRBV19 and TRBJ2-1, is DGGITQSPKYLFRKEGQNVTLSCEQNLNHDAMYWYRQDPGQGLRLIYYSQIVNDFQKGDIAEGYSVSREKKESFPLTVTSAQKNPTAFYLCASSMEPRERVYNEQFFGPGTRLTVL.

The chain employs TRBV19 and TRBJ1-1; 9 nucleotides match TRBD1. Germline V gene sequence: CDR1 LNHDA, CDR2 SQIVND (reference sequence). Trimming at V came to 9 bases and at J to 5 bases, leaving 10 bases not matched to a gene. This CDR3 is built from 14 residues. This CDR3 is CASKPDRGDTEAFF. Written as DNA, the CDR3 is TGTGCCAGCAAACCTGACAGGGGGGATACTGAAGCTTTCTTT. The entire variable domain, with the rest obtained from reference TRBV19 and TRBJ1-1, is as follows: DGGITQSPKYLFRKEGQNVTLSCEQNLNHDAMYWYRQDPGQGLRLIYYSQIVNDFQKGDIAEGYSVSREKKESFPLTVTSAQKNPTAFYLCASKPDRGDTEAFFGQGTRLTVV.

The chain carries TRBV28 and TRBJ2-7, with TRBD2 matching over 10 bases. Trimming at V came to 5 bases and at J to 6 bases, leaving 7 bases not matched to a gene. This CDR3 has 14 amino acids. The germline V gene has CDR1 MDHEN and CDR2 SYDVKM. As DNA, the CDR3 is TGTGCCAGCAGTATCGAGCGGGAGGGGATCGAGCAGTACTTC. Translated: CASSIEREGIEQYF. Drawing the rest from reference TRBV28 and TRBJ2-7, the complete variable domain is DVKVTQSSRYLVKRTGEKVFLECVQDMDHENMFWYRQDPGLGLRLIYFSYDVKMKEKGDIPEGYSVSREKKERFSLILESASTNQTSMYLCASSIEREGIEQYFGPGTRLTVT.

The V and J genes are TRBV3-1 (or the pseudogene TRBV3-2) and TRBJ1-4; 8 bases are shared with TRBD1. Germline V gene lookup returns CDR1 LGHDT and CDR2 YNNKEL (reference sequence). V dropped 0 bases and J dropped 0; count of bases not matched to a gene: 12. The CDR3 consists of 20 residues. The CDR3: CASSQEGRDRTNATNEKLFF. CDR3 nucleotides: TGTGCCAGCAGCCAAGAGGGCCGGGACAGGACAAATGCAACTAATGAAAAACTGTTTTTT.

The rearrangement joins TRBV2 to TRBJ1-5; D not certain. Per the germline V gene, CDR1 is SNHLY and CDR2 is FYNNEI. The CDR3 contains 16 residues. V lost 5 bases, J lost 8 bases, and 22 bases lay in between. The CDR3 spells CASSKNTALGGKPQHF. The CDR3 region has the DNA TGTGCCAGCAGTAAGAACACTGCTTTAGGCGGAAAGCCCCAGCATTTT.

The chain has TRBV18 and TRBJ1-2; the D gene is possibly TRBD1 (6 bases). The germline V gene encodes CDR1 KGHSH and CDR2 LQKENI. Trimming shortened V by 3 bases and J by 4 bases, and 15 bases separated the two germline ends. The CDR3 contains 15 residues. CDR3 amino acids: CASSPDGRGLYGYTF. The CDR3 coding sequence is TGTGCCAGCTCACCCGACGGACGGGGGCTCTATGGCTACACCTTC. Drawing the rest from reference TRBV18 and TRBJ1-2, the complete variable domain is NAGVMQNPRHLVRRRGQEARLRCSPMKGHSHVYWYRQLPEEGLKFMVYLQKENIIDESGMPKERFSAEFPKEGPSILRIQQVVRGDSAAYFCASSPDGRGLYGYTFGSGTRLTVV.

This sequence joins TRBV12-3 or TRBV12-4 and TRBJ1-2; no clear D gene. The CDR3 spans 13 residues. Trimming pared 6 bases from V and 4 bases from J, leaving 12 bases between. The CDR3 DNA is TGTGCCAGCAGACTTCGGACGGTCTATGGCTACACCTTC. Its translation is CASRLRTVYGYTF.

The V call is TRBV4-2, the J call TRBJ2-7; 7 bases fit TRBD2. After removal of 0 bases from V and 3 bases from J, the junction contained 5 bases not matched to a gene. The germline V gene has CDR1 LGHNA and CDR2 YNFKEQ. CDR3 length: 15 amino acids. In nucleotides, the CDR3 is TGTGCCAGCAGCCAAGAGGGCGGGAGTATCTACGAGCAGTACTTC. It codes for CASSQEGGSIYEQYF.

In DNA form, the CDR3 reads TGTGCCAGCAGTATGGCCCTGGGGGGAACCCAGTACTTC. Translated, it gives CASSMALGGTQYF. This chain connects TRBV5-5 to TRBJ2-5; maybe TRBD2 (6 bases). V was trimmed by 5 bases and J by 8 bases, leaving 16 bases between them. This CDR3 is 13 amino acids long. Per the germline V gene, CDR1 is SGHKS and CDR2 is YYEKEE (reference sequence).

The gene calls are TRBV27 and TRBJ2-7, with D possibly matching TRBD1 (6 bases). V was cut by 7 bases and J by 0 bases, with 13 bases left in between. The length of the CDR3 is 14 residues. Germline assignment: CDR1 MNHEY and CDR2 SMNVEV (reference sequence). CDR3 nucleotides: TGTGCCAGCAACAGGGACCCAAGCTCCTACGAGCAGTACTTC. Its protein product is CASNRDPSSYEQYF.

The gene calls are TRBV30 and TRBJ1-1, with D uncertain. Trimming removed 3 bases at V and 4 bases at J, with 15 bases between. CDR1 is GTSNPN, CDR2 SVGIG, per germline (reference sequence). The CDR3 is made up of 14 amino acids. The CDR3 nucleotides are TGTGCCTGGAGAGTATTGGGGTTTGGCACTGAAGCTTTCTTT. It encodes CAWRVLGFGTEAFF.

The sample holds a few counts of this clone. The gene calls are TRBV7-9 and TRBJ2-1; D might be TRBD2 (6 bases). Trimming shortened V by 3 bases and J by 5 bases, and 11 bases separated the two germline ends. The CDR3 extends over 14 amino acids. The germline V gene has CDR1 SEHNR and CDR2 FQNEAQ (reference sequence). The CDR3 region is CASSLTAGHNEQFF. The CDR3 coding sequence is TGTGCCAGCAGCTTGACAGCGGGCCACAATGAGCAGTTCTTC.

The CDR3 DNA reads as TGTGCCTGGAGTGGTGCTTCTGGGAATCAGCCCCAGCATTTT. Its translation: CAWSGASGNQPQHF. The V call is TRBV30, the J call TRBJ1-5, with unresolved D. CDR1 GTSNPN and CDR2 SVGIG come from the germline V gene (reference sequence). Between the trimmed V and J ends, which lost 1 base and 4 bases, there was a span of 11 bases. The CDR3 sequence is 14 residues long.